The clone carrying this T cell receptor beta chain has at least ten counts. Around 0.5 ug RNA was reverse transcribed with alpha and beta constant-region primers. Using multiplexing indices, alpha and beta chain libraries were generated apart by chain-specific third strand synthesis. Each CDR3 protein is one row after TCRdb ran MiXCR on the 5' RACE reads. Of over 15,000 distinct CDR3 sequences detected, approximately 7% appear once; the ten largest clones hold 6.5% to 9.5%. The data were obtained in a study of HIV-infected patients and healthy controls. The repertoire came from unfractionated whole blood and reflected all unsorted peripheral T cells. V was cut by 6 bases and J by 3 bases, with 12 bases left in between. The CDR3 runs to 13 residues. Germline V gene sequence: CDR1 DFQATT, CDR2 SNEGSKA (reference sequence).

The sample was blood. The receptor's source is an adult in good health. The chain is built from TRBV20-1 and TRBJ1-5; no definite D call. The CDR3 is CSAIDQSNQPQHF. The CDR3 DNA reads as TGCAGTGCAATAGACCAGTCCAATCAGCCCCAGCATTTT.